These T cell receptor beta chains were read from a single sample in a study of cytotoxic CD8 clonotypes in ibrutinib-treated CLL. Assay used: immunoSEQ multiplex PCR; TCRdb lists only in-frame clones, some missing. The sample includes roughly 52,000 clones, approximately 53% of them seen just once. The source was PBMCs, collected after 12 months of ibrutinib treatment. The receptors originated from a human donor with chronic lymphocytic leukemia. Each CDR3 is given with its conserved first and last residue. The order of the fields is clone size, CDR3 length, D gene, V gene, J gene, CDR3 DNA, CDR3 protein. D genes are given only for firm matches. Expanded clones get a size class; other rows say once, few or many, or leave the size out.

few	16	TRBD2	TRBV27	TRBJ2-7	TGTGCCAGCAGTTTGGGAGGGACTAGCGGTATCTACGAGCAGTACTTC	CASSLGGTSGIYEQYF
.	18	TRBD1	TRBV27	TRBJ2-1	TGTGCCAGCAGGCCGGGACAGGGCGTTCGGACCCGTTACAATGAGCAGTTCTTC	CASRPGQGVRTRYNEQFF
many	18	.	TRBV5-1	TRBJ1-1	TGCGCCAGCAGCGGATCAGGTTTGGGGAGGGTAACTAACACTGAAGCTTTCTTT	CASSGSGLGRVTNTEAFF
.	13	.	TRBV7-8	TRBJ1-1	TGTGCCAGCAGCTCGGGACAGAACACTGAAGCTTTCTTT	CASSSGQNTEAFF
.	15	.	TRBV28	TRBJ2-6	TGTGCCAGCAGTTTTCCGCGTTCCGGGGCCAACGTCCTGACTTTC	CASSFPRSGANVLTF
.	10	.	TRBV25-1	TRBJ2-3	TGTGCCAGCAGTGATGATACGCAGTATTTT	CASSDDTQYF
few	13	.	TRBV2	TRBJ1-2	TGTGCCAGCAGGACGGACGGGAACTATGGCTACACCTTC	CASRTDGNYGYTF
few	15	TRBD1	TRBV5-1	TRBJ1-1	TGCGCCAGCAGCTTTGGGCAGGGGGCAAGCACTGAAGCTTTCTTT	CASSFGQGASTEAFF
.	15	TRBD1	TRBV4-1	TRBJ1-2	TGCGCCAGCAGCCAAGGGGGACAGGGATACTATGGCTACACCTTC	CASSQGGQGYYGYTF
.	13	.	TRBV10-1	TRBJ2-1	TGCGCCAGCAGTGATGGGGGTCGGGATGAGCAGTTCTTC	CASSDGGRDEQFF
.	14	TRBD1	TRBV6-1	TRBJ2-7	TGTGCCAGCAGGCCCGGGACAGCGGCCTACGAGCAGTACTTC	CASRPGTAAYEQYF
.	14	.	TRBV5-4	TRBJ1-2	TGTGCCAGCAGCTTGGAGGGGCTTAGCTATGGCTACACCTTC	CASSLEGLSYGYTF
few	9	.	TRBV2	TRBJ2-1	TGTGCCAGCAAGAATGAGCAGTTCTTC	CASKNEQFF
.	14	.	TRBV6-1	TRBJ2-2	TGTGCCAGCAGAAGGGACCCCCTCACCGGGGAGCTGTTTTTT	CASRRDPLTGELFF
.	17	TRBD2	TRBV5-1	TRBJ2-2	TGCGCCAGCAGCTTGTCTAGCGGAGAGAGCGACACCGGGGAGCTGTTTTTT	CASSLSSGESDTGELFF
hyperexpanded	16	TRBD1	TRBV6-6	TRBJ2-3	TGTGCCAGCAGTTACTGGGGACAGGGGAACGCAGATACGCAGTATTTT	CASSYWGQGNADTQYF
.	14	.	TRBV2	TRBJ2-5	TGTGCCAGCAGTGAGTTAGGGGGTGGTGAGACCCAGTACTTC	CASSELGGGETQYF
.	15	.	TRBV4-1	TRBJ2-1	TGCGCCAGCAGCCAATCCGGGAGTCGGTACAATGAGCAGTTCTTC	CASSQSGSRYNEQFF
few	12	.	TRBV5-6	TRBJ1-6	TGTGCCAGCAGCAAACCGACAGGCCGCCTCCACTTT	CASSKPTGRLHF
.	15	.	TRBV11-3	TRBJ2-1	TGTGCCAGCAGCTTGGGACAACAGGCTCACAATGAGCAGTTCTTC	CASSLGQQAHNEQFF
.	18	TRBD2	TRBV15	TRBJ2-1	TGTGCCACCAGCAGAGATAGGGTCCCCCGCGGGAGGAGGGTCGGGCAGTTCTTC	CATSRDRVPRGRRVGQFF
.	13	.	TRBV5-1	TRBJ2-3	TGCGCCAGTCTAGGGGATAGCACAGATACGCAGTATTTT	CASLGDSTDTQYF
.	11	.	TRBV29-1	TRBJ2-1	TGCAGCGTTGAAGATCTGAGGGGGGAGTTCTTC	CSVEDLRGEFF
few	13	.	TRBV29-1	TRBJ1-2	TGCAGCGTTGAGGTGCACAACACCTATGGCTACACCTTC	CSVEVHNTYGYTF
few	12	.	TRBV29-1	TRBJ1-1	TGCAGCGTTCGGGGCGGGGACACTGAAGCTTTCTTT	CSVRGGDTEAFF
few	13	.	TRBV9	TRBJ1-1	TGTGCCAGCAGCGTAGAGCCGAACACTGAAGCTTTCTTT	CASSVEPNTEAFF
few	9	.	TRBV6-1	TRBJ1-2	TGTGCCAGCCGTGGACAGCCGACCTTC	CASRGQPTF
few	14	.	TRBV5-8	TRBJ2-7	TGTGCCAGCAGCTTGGGTGACACCTCCTACGAGCAGTACTTC	CASSLGDTSYEQYF
.	12	.	TRBV29-1	TRBJ1-3	TGCAGCGTTGATCGGGGTCGAAACACCATATATTTT	CSVDRGRNTIYF
once	15	TRBD1	TRBV19	TRBJ2-7	TGTGCCAGTAGTACCTCAGGGGGCCGCGTGTACGAGCAGTACTTC	CASSTSGGRVYEQYF
medium-sized	15	TRBD2	TRBV27	TRBJ2-7	TGTGCCAGCAGTTCTGTACTAGCGGGAGGGCCCGAGCAGTACTTC	CASSSVLAGGPEQYF
.	13	.	TRBV30	TRBJ1-2	TGTGCCTGGAGTGTAGATGAGAACTATGGCTACACCTTC	CAWSVDENYGYTF
once	13	.	TRBV28	TRBJ2-5	TGTGCCAGCACCCTGGGGACTCCGAAGACCCAGTACTTC	CASTLGTPKTQYF
.	12	.	TRBV29-1	TRBJ2-7	TGCAGCGTCGGGACAAATAAGTACGAGCAGTACTTC	CSVGTNKYEQYF